These 12 T cell receptor beta chains originate from one sample sequenced in a study of CD8+ T cells in alopecia areata. RNA was isolated and reverse transcribed to cDNA, the sequencing template. Clones were read by immunoSEQ multiplex PCR, and TCRdb kept only the in-frame ones, dropping some. The sample lists about 200,000 clones, roughly 56% seen once, with 4% to 6% in the top ten. Sequencing was carried out using CD8+ T cells sorted from blood. The source is a human donor in good health.

This chain joins TRBV2 and TRBJ2-5, with unresolved D. Germline CDR1 and CDR2: SNHLY and FYNNEI. V was shortened by 1 base and J by 4 bases, with 13 bases between the two germline ends. CDR3 length: 15 residues. The CDR3 region is CASSEEITKVETQYF. In nucleotides, the CDR3 is TGTGCCAGCAGTGAAGAGATTACTAAAGTAGAGACCCAGTACTTC.

J is TRBJ2-3 and V is TRBV4-1; D could derive from TRBD1 or TRBD2 (7 bases each). The CDR3 spans 15 residues. Trimming cost V 1 base and J 5 bases, with 13 bases left between them. Germline V gene lookup returns CDR1 MGHRA and CDR2 YSYEKL. This chain's CDR3 is CASSQVPRGGDTQYF. In DNA form, the CDR3 reads TGCGCCAGCAGCCAAGTTCCCAGGGGGGGAGATACGCAGTATTTT.

CDR3 amino acids: CSVDLTGGLSYNEQFF. CDR3 bases: TGCAGCGTTGACCTTACCGGGGGGCTCTCCTACAATGAGCAGTTCTTC. V and J are TRBV29-1 and TRBJ2-1; maybe TRBD2 (7 bases). Trimming took 3 bases from V and 0 from J, leaving 15 bases between them. The CDR3 is 16 amino acids. CDR1 and CDR2 from the germline V gene are SQVTM and ANQGSEA.

The chain couples TRBV5-6 to TRBJ2-2; D call uncertain. The V gene's germline CDR1 is SGHDT and CDR2 YYEEEE. V gave up 5 bases and J gave up 7 bases, with 9 bases separating them. This CDR3 spans 12 amino acids. The CDR3 here is CASRPPSGELFF. CDR3 coding DNA: TGTGCCAGCAGACCGCCTAGCGGGGAGCTGTTTTTT.

The chain has TRBV23-1 and TRBJ2-7; 9 nucleotides agree with TRBD1. TRBV23-1 is an ORF, with its function uncertain. With V trimmed by 7 bases and J by 4 bases, 11 bases remained unmatched. This CDR3 region has 15 residues. The CDR3, as DNA: TGCGCCAGCACTTATGCTGGACAGGGGATATACGAGCAGTACTTC. It is translated as CASTYAGQGIYEQYF.

This clone was observed once. The chain employs TRBV27 and TRBJ2-5; 9 nucleotides align to TRBD1. The DNA end is a closer match to TRBJ2-7, so the J assignment may be wrong. The CDR3 length is 15 residues. Germline assignment: CDR1 MNHEY and CDR2 SMNVEV (reference sequence). The CDR3 here is CASSLFGTGTYEQYF. The CDR3 DNA reads as TGTGCCAGCAGTTTATTCGGGACAGGGACTTACGAGCAGTACTTC.

The chain has TRBV6-1 and TRBJ2-5; the match to TRBD2 covers 13 bases. Germline V CDR1 and CDR2: MNHNS, SASEGT. The junction had 4 bases not matched to a gene; V was cut back by 3 bases and J by 9 bases. This CDR3 contains 14 residues. The CDR3 region has the DNA TGTGCCAGCAGTGAGGGACTAGCGGGGCCGTCCCAGTACTTC. Its protein is CASSEGLAGPSQYF.

CDR3: CASSVGGAYNSPLHF. The CDR3 nucleotides are TGTGCCAGCAGCGTAGGCGGAGCCTATAATTCACCCCTCCACTTT. J is TRBJ1-6 and V is TRBV9; D is uncertain. Germline V gene data show CDR1 as SGDLS and CDR2 as YYNGEE. Trimming shortened V by 0 bases and J by 2 bases, and 6 bases separated the two germline ends. There are 15 residues in the CDR3.

This clone has just a few counts. The chain employs TRBV7-9 and TRBJ2-2; unclear D gene. The CDR3 is 13 amino acids. V lost 4 bases to trimming and J lost 8 bases, with 11 bases between them. Per germline, CDR1 SEHNR and CDR2 FQNEAQ (reference sequence). The CDR3 DNA reads as TGTGCCAGCAGCTCCCGAGTGACGGGGGAGCTGTTTTTT. Amino acids: CASSSRVTGELFF.

V usage is TRBV5-6 and J usage is TRBJ1-2, with TRBD1 matching 7 bases. Germline loops: CDR1 SGHDT, CDR2 YYEEEE. V trimming: 2 bases; J trimming: 6 bases; junction bases outside the gene matches: 4. The CDR3 totals 13 residues. As DNA, the CDR3 is TGTGCCAGCAGCTTCGGAGGGGGCAATGGCTACACCTTC. Amino acids: CASSFGGGNGYTF.

The table lists this clone with a count of one. The CDR3 region is CASSPTVEQFF. The CDR3, as DNA: TGTGCCAGCAGCCCAACCGTCGAGCAGTTCTTC. This chain uses TRBV7-2 with TRBJ2-1; unclear D gene. The CDR3 loop spans 11 amino acids. The germline V gene encodes CDR1 SGHTA and CDR2 FQGNSA. Trimming shortened V by 5 bases and J by 10 bases, and 9 bases separated the two germline ends.

The chain has TRBV25-1 and TRBJ1-2, with TRBD1 matching over 9 bases. Germline assignment: CDR1 MGHDK and CDR2 SYGVNS. V dropped 4 bases and J dropped 0; count of bases not matched to a gene: 6. The CDR3 consists of 16 residues. The CDR3 is CASSVTGGSANYGYTF. The CDR3 DNA is TGTGCCAGCAGTGTAACAGGGGGCTCTGCTAACTATGGCTACACCTTC.